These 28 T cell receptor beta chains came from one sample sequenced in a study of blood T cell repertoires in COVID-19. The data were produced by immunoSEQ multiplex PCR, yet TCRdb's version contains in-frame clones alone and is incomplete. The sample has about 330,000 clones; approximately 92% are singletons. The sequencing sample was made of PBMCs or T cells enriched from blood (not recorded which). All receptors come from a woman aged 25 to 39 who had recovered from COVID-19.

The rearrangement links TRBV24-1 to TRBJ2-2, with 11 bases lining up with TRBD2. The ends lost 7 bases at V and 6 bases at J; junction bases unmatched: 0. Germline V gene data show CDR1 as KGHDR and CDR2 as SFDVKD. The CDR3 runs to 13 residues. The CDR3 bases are TGTGCCACCAGACTAGCGGGAGCCGGGGAGCTGTTTTTT. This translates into CATRLAGAGELFF.

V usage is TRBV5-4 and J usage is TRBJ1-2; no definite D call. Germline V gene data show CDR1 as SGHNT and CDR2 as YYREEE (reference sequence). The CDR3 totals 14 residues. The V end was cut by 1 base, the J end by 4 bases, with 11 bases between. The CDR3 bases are TGTGCCAGCAGCTTGTCGGAGGGAAGCTATGGCTACACCTTC. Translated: CASSLSEGSYGYTF.

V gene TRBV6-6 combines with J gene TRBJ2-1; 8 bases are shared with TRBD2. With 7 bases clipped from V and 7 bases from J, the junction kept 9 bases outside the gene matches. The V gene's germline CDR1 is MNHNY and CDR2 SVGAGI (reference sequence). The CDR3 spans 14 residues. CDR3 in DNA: TGTGCCAGCACCCCAGCGGGAGCGGGGAATGAGCAGTTCTTC. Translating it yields CASTPAGAGNEQFF.

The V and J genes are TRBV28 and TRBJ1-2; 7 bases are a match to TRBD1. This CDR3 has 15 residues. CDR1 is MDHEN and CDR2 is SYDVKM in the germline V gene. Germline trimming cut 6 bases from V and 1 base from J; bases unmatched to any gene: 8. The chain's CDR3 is CASRQPTGSNYGYTF. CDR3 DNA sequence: TGTGCCAGCAGACAACCGACAGGGAGTAACTATGGCTACACCTTC.

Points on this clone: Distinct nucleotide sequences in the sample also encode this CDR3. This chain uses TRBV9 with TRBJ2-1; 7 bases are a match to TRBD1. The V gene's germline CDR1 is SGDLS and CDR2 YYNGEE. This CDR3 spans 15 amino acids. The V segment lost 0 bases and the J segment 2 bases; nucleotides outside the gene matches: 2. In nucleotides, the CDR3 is TGTGCCAGCAGCGTAGGAGGGGGCACCTACAATGAGCAGTTCTTC. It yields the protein CASSVGGGTYNEQFF. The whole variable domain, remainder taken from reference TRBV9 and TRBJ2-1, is DSGVTQTPKHLITATGQRVTLRCSPRSGDLSVYWYQQSLDQGLQFLIQYYNGEERAKGNILERFSAQQFPDLHSELNLSSLELGDSALYFCASSVGGGTYNEQFFGPGTRLTVL.

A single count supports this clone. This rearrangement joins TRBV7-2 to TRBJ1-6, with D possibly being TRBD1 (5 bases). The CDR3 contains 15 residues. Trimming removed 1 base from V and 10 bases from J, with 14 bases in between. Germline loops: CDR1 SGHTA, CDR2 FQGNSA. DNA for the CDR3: TGTGCCAGCAGCTTAGAGGGCGGGGGTAGGTCACCCCTCCACTTT. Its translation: CASSLEGGGRSPLHF.

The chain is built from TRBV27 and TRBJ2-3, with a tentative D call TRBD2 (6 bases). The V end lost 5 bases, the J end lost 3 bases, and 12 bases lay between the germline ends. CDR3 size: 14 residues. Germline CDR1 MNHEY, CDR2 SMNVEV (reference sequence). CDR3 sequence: CASSPEGMTDTQYF. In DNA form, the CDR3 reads TGTGCCAGCAGTCCGGAGGGGATGACAGATACGCAGTATTTT.

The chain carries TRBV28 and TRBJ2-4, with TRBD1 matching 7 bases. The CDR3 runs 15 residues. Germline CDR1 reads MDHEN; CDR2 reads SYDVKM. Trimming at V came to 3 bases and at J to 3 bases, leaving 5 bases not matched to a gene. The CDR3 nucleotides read TGTGCCAGCAGTTTTAGGGGGACAGTCAAAAACATTCAGTACTTC. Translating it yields CASSFRGTVKNIQYF.

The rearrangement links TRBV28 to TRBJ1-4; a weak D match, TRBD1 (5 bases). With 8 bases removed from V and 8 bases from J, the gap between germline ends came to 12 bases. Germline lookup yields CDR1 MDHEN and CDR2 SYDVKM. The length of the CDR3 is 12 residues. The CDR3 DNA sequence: TGTGCCAGCCGGGCGGGGGAAGAAAAACTGTTTTTT. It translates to CASRAGEEKLFF.

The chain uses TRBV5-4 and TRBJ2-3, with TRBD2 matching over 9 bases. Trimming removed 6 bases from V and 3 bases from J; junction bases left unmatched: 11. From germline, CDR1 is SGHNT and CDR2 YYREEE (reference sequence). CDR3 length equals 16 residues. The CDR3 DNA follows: TGTGCCAGCACCAATTCTGGAGCGGGAGGAACAGATACGCAGTATTTT. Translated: CASTNSGAGGTDTQYF.

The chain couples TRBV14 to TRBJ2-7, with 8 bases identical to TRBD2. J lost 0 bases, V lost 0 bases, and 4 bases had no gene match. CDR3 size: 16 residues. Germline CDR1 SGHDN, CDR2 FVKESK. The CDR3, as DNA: TGTGCCAGCAGCCAAGATCTGGCGGGAGGCTCCTACGAGCAGTACTTC. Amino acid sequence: CASSQDLAGGSYEQYF.

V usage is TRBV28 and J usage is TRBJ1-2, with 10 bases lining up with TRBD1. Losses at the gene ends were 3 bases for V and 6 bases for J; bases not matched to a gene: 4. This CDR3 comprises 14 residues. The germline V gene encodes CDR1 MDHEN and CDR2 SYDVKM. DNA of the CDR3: TGTGCCAGCAGTTTGGCCGGGACAGGGGATGGCTACACCTTC. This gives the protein CASSLAGTGDGYTF.

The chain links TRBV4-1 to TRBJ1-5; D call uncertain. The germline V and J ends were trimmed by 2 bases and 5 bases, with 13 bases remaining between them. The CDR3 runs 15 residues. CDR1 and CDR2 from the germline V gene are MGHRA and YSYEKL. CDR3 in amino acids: CASSQFPGGYQPQHF. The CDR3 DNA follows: TGCGCCAGCAGCCAATTTCCCGGTGGTTATCAGCCCCAGCATTTT.

As DNA, the CDR3 is TGTGCCACCAGCAGAGCCTCACAGGGGTCCACTGAAGCTTTCTTT. Its translation: CATSRASQGSTEAFF. The rearrangement uses TRBV15 and TRBJ1-1, with 7 bases that match TRBD1. The CDR3 is made up of 15 amino acids. Trimming took 1 base from V and 4 from J; bases not matched to a gene: 6. From germline, CDR1 is LNHNV and CDR2 YYDKDF (reference sequence). The variable domain in full, completed from reference TRBV15 and TRBJ1-1, reads DAMVIQNPRYQVTQFGKPVTLSCSQTLNHNVMYWYQQKSSQAPKLLFHYYDKDFNNEADTPDNFQSRRPNTSFCFLDIRSPGLGDTAMYLCATSRASQGSTEAFFGQGTRLTVV.

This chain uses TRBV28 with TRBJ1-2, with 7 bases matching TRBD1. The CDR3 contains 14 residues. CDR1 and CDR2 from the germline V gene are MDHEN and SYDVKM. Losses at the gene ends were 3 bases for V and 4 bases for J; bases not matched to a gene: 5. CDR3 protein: CASSFPDRFYGYTF. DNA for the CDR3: TGTGCCAGCAGTTTCCCGGACAGGTTCTATGGCTACACCTTC.

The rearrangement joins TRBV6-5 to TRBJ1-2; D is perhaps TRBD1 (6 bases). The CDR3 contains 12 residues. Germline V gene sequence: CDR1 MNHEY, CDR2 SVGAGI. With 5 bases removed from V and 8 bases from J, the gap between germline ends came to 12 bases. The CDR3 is CASSNPGGGYTF. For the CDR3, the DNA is TGTGCCAGCAGTAACCCGGGGGGCGGCTACACCTTC.

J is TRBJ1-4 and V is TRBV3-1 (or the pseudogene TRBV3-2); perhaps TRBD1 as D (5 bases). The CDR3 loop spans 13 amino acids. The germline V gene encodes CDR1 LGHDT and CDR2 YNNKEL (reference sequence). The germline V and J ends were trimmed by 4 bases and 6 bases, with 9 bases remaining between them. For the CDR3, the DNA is TGTGCCAGCAGCCGGCAGGGCGATGAAAAACTGTTTTTT. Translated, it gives CASSRQGDEKLFF.

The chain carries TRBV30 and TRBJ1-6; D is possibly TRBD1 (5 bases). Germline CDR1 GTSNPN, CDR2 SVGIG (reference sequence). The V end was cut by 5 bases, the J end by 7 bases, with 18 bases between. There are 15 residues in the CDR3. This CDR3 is CAWDTGQPLNSPLHF. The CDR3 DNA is TGTGCCTGGGATACAGGACAACCCCTCAATTCACCCCTCCACTTT.

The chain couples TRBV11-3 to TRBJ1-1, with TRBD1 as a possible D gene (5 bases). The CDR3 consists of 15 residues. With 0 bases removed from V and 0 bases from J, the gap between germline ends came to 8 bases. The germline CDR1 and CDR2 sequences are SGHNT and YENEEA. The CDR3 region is CASSLDGGMNTEAFF. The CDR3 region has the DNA TGTGCCAGCAGCTTAGATGGGGGGATGAACACTGAAGCTTTCTTT.

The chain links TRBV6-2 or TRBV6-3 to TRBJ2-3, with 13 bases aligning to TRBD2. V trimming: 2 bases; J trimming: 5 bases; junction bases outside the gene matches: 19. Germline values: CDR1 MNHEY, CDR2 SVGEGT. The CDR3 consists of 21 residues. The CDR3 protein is CASSYRSRTSGSLGGRDTQYF. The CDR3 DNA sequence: TGTGCCAGCAGTTACCGCTCCCGGACTAGCGGGAGTCTCGGCGGGAGAGATACGCAGTATTTT.

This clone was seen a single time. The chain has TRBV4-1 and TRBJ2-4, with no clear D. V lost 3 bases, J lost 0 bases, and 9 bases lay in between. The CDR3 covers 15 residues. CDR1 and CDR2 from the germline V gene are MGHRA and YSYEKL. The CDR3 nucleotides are TGCGCCAGCAGCCAGAGACTGTTAGCCAAAAACATTCAGTACTTC. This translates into CASSQRLLAKNIQYF.

The CDR3 DNA is TGTGCCAGCAGTGAGGAGGGGAGGCAGCCCCAGCATTTT. Amino acids: CASSEEGRQPQHF. The gene calls are TRBV25-1 and TRBJ1-5; D may be TRBD1 (5 bases). CDR3 length: 13 amino acids. Germline V gene data show CDR1 as MGHDK and CDR2 as SYGVNS. Trimming cost V 3 bases and J 7 bases, with 10 bases left between them.

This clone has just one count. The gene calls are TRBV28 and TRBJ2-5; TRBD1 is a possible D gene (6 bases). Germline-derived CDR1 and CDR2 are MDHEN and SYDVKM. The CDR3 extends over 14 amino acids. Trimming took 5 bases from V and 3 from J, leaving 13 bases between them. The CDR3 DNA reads TGTGCCAGCAGTCCCGGGACAATGGAAGAGACCCAGTACTTC. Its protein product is CASSPGTMEETQYF. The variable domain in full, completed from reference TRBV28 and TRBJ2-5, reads DVKVTQSSRYLVKRTGEKVFLECVQDMDHENMFWYRQDPGLGLRLIYFSYDVKMKEKGDIPEGYSVSREKKERFSLILESASTNQTSMYLCASSPGTMEETQYFGPGTRLLVL.

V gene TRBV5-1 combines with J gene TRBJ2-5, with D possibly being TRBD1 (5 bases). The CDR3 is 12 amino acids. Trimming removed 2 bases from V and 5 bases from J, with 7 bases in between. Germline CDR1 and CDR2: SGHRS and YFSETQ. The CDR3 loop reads CASSFDSETQYF. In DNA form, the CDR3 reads TGCGCCAGCAGCTTCGACAGCGAGACCCAGTACTTC.

The CDR3 region has the DNA TGCAGCGGCGGCGCGGGGGGGGGCGGCGAGCAGTACTTC. This codes for CSGGAGGGGEQYF. The genes are TRBV29-1 and TRBJ2-7, with 9 bases identical to TRBD2. Trimming removed 7 bases from V and 6 bases from J; junction bases left unmatched: 10. Germline values: CDR1 SQVTM, CDR2 ANQGSEA. The CDR3 covers 13 residues.

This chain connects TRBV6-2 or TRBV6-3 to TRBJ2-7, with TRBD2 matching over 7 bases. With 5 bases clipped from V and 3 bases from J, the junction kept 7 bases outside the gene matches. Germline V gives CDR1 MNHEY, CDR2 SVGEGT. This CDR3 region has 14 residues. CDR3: CASSHDGGNYEQYF. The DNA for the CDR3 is TGTGCCAGCAGTCACGACGGGGGGAACTACGAGCAGTACTTC.

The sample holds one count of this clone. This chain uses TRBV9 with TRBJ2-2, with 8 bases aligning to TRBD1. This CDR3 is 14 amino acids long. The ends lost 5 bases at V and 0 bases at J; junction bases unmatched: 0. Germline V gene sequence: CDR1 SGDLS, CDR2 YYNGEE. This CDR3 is CASRDRANTGELFF. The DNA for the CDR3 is TGTGCCAGCAGGGACAGGGCGAACACCGGGGAGCTGTTTTTT.

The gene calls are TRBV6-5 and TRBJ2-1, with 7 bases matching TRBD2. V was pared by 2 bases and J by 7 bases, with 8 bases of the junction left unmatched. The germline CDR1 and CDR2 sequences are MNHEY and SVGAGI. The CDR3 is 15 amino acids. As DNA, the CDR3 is TGTGCCAGCAGTTACACAGAGCGGGGAGGTAATGAGCAGTTCTTC. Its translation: CASSYTERGGNEQFF.